This T cell receptor (beta chain) derives from a study of blood T cell repertoires in COVID-19. Turning to the study itself: COVID-19 samples from acute and convalescent phases originated in the United States, Italy and Spain.

About this clone itself: Other nucleotide sequences in the sample specify the same CDR3.

TCRdb keeps only in-frame clones here, not all; method: immunoSEQ multiplex PCR. The sample lists under 130,000 clones, approximately 80% occurring once. Germline lookup yields CDR1 MNHEY and CDR2 SMNVEV (reference sequence). CDR3 length equals 15 residues. The junction had 4 bases not matched to a gene; V was cut back by 6 bases and J by 0 bases. This receptor was obtained from a man older than 75 with acute or convalescent COVID-19. Sequencing used peripheral blood. The J gene is TRBJ2-7, the V gene TRBV27; 11 bases align to TRBD2. The CDR3 reads CASSLAGGPSYEQYF. The CDR3 region has the DNA TGTGCCAGCAGCTTAGCGGGAGGGCCCTCCTACGAGCAGTACTTC.